The clone carrying this TCR beta chain turned up a few times. Antigen: not known. Naive CD8 cells, CD45RO-negative and positively selected for CCR7, excluded terminally differentiated effector memory CD45RA+ cells. Method: immunoSEQ multiplex PCR; TCRdb's copy keeps in-frame clones and lacks some. The sample includes about 2,100,000 clones, about 93% of them seen just once. V was shortened by 3 bases and J by 7 bases, with 10 bases between the two germline ends. The CDR3 extends over 12 amino acids. Germline CDR1 SGHDT, CDR2 YYEEEE. The sample originates from a study of shared clonotypes between healthy human individuals. Study-wide points: Sequencing of the sorted subsets was shown by rarefaction to be incomplete despite large depth. Apart from blood, nothing was sampled; tissue repertoires likely differ.

Sequencing used naive CD8+ T cells from PBMCs. The receptor comes from a young man in good health. Some clones in this sample may be carry-over from other donors' samples. The V call is TRBV5-6, the J call TRBJ1-1, with D maybe TRBD1 (5 bases). The CDR3 DNA sequence: TGTGCCAGCAGCTGGGGGGTCAATGAAGCTTTCTTT. Translated: CASSWGVNEAFF. The whole variable domain, filled in from reference TRBV5-6 and TRBJ1-1, reads DAGVTQSPTHLIKTRGQQVTLRCSPKSGHDTVSWYQQALGQGPQFIFQYYEEEERQRGNFPDRFSGHQFPNYSSELNVNALLLGDSALYLCASSWGVNEAFFGQGTRLTVV.